This entry concerns a single T cell receptor beta chain. Per the germline V gene, CDR1 is MDHEN and CDR2 is SYDVKM. The CDR3 has 17 residues. Trimming pared 4 bases from V and 4 bases from J, leaving 22 bases between. TCRdb's table, derived via immunoSEQ multiplex PCR, lists solely in-frame clones and lacks some. The table lists fewer than 400,000 clones, 88% of them singletons. The sample comes from a study of blood T cell repertoires in COVID-19. Recovered participants had two consecutive negative NP/OP PCR tests, healthcare professional clearance, or symptom resolution. The V and J genes are TRBV28 and TRBJ1-1; TRBD1 might be the D (6 bases). Source material: PBMCs or T cells enriched from blood (not recorded which). This TCR came from a man aged 30 to 39 who had recovered from COVID-19. The CDR3 spells CASSSRPVRTVGTEAFF. CDR3 coding DNA: TGTGCCAGCAGTTCCCGTCCGGTGAGGACAGTGGGCACTGAAGCTTTCTTT.